This T cell receptor beta chain appears in the sequencing data of a study of CD8+ T cells in alopecia areata. With regard to this clone: Its target is not known.

Treatment denoted: oral pan-JAK inhibitor, 5-10 mg twice daily. Peripheral blood and lesional scalp punch biopsies were taken from alopecia areata patients. Isolated RNA was reverse transcribed into cDNA used as the sequencing template. Produced via immunoSEQ multiplex PCR; TCRdb's table is partial and in-frame only. The table lists about 250,000 clones, roughly 63% of them singletons. There are 14 residues in the CDR3. Trimming took 4 bases from V and 1 from J, leaving 9 bases between them. The germline V gene encodes CDR1 SGHRS and CDR2 YFSETQ. General observations from the study: Numerous clones, expanded in lesions, remained in scalp and blood during tofacitinib. Higher clonality and more expanded CD8+ clones appeared in lesional than normal scalp. Scalp clonality and expanded CD8+ clones among the top 100 showed significant decreases with tofacitinib.

The chain combines TRBV5-1 with TRBJ1-5, with TRBD1 as a possible D gene (6 bases). This clonotype was sampled from a human donor with alopecia areata. The source was CD4+ T cells sorted from blood, collected between weeks 51 and 52, from a patient treated with tofacitinib. As DNA, the CDR3 is TGCGCCAGCAGCCCTACAGGGAGCAATCAGCCCCAGCATTTT. This encodes CASSPTGSNQPQHF.